These 9 T cell receptor beta chains share one sample of origin, sequenced in a study of human T cells and chemical hapten exposure. One entry per CDR3 protein results from TCRdb running MiXCR on the RACE reads. Counted here are 70,000 to 100,000 distinct CDR3 sequences, around 7.8% occurring once; the ten biggest clones make up about 1.4%. Sample time point: patch test 1, 2 weeks after DPC sensitization. Treatment noted: therapeutic diphenylcyclopropenone sensitization with weekly scalp DPC. Sequenced material: whole blood, taken in connection with sensitization to the hapten diphenylcyclopropenone (DPC). The receptors shown here come from a young woman with alopecia areata. Some clones in this sample may be carry-over from other donors' samples.

This clonotype has a count of ten or more. The chain combines TRBV3-1 with TRBJ1-6; no clear D. V was clipped by 1 base and J by 9 bases, with 10 bases between them. Germline CDR1 reads LGHDT; CDR2 reads YNNKEL (reference sequence). The CDR3 consists of 14 residues. The CDR3 is CASSQVGNSSPLHF. The CDR3 bases are TGTGCCAGCAGCCAAGTGGGTAACAGTTCACCCCTCCACTTT.

The chain employs TRBV19 and TRBJ1-5; the D is unclear. Germline V gene data show CDR1 as LNHDA and CDR2 as SQIVND (reference sequence). The V end lost 1 base, the J end lost 0 bases, and 7 bases lay between the germline ends. The CDR3 totals 15 residues. The CDR3 spells CASSIGGNSNQPQHF. CDR3 bases: TGTGCCAGTAGTATAGGTGGGAATAGCAATCAGCCCCAGCATTTT.

The chain employs TRBV19 and TRBJ1-1; no clear D. This CDR3 region has 11 residues. The germline gives CDR1 LNHDA, CDR2 SQIVND (reference sequence). V was shortened by 3 bases and J by 7 bases, with 6 bases between the two germline ends. The chain's CDR3 is CASSMAFEAFF. For the CDR3, the DNA is TGTGCCAGTAGTATGGCCTTTGAAGCTTTCTTT.

This clonotype was found a few times. This chain connects TRBV6-1 to TRBJ1-2; 8 bases are shared with TRBD1. The junction had 12 bases not matched to a gene; V was cut back by 6 bases and J by 6 bases. Germline assignment: CDR1 MNHNS and CDR2 SASEGT. This CDR3 contains 15 residues. CDR3 sequence reads: CASSHIQDRVDGYTF. CDR3 bases: TGTGCCAGCAGCCACATCCAGGACAGGGTTGATGGCTACACCTTC.

This clonotype has at least ten counts. The chain combines TRBV7-2 with TRBJ1-1; maybe TRBD1 (5 bases). This CDR3 has 14 amino acids. V was clipped by 5 bases and J by 1 base, with 11 bases between them. In germline, CDR1 is SGHTA, CDR2 FQGNSA. CDR3 residues: CASSAGPPNTEAFF. The CDR3 DNA follows: TGTGCCAGCAGCGCGGGACCGCCGAACACTGAAGCTTTCTTT.

This chain joins TRBV7-2 and TRBJ2-3, with a tentative D call TRBD2 (7 bases). This CDR3 has 16 residues. The germline CDR1 and CDR2 sequences are SGHTA and FQGNSA. Deletions cut 0 bases from V and 4 bases from J, with 14 bases between. CDR3 sequence (DNA): TGTGCCAGCAGCTTAGCGCGGGGGCGGGTTTCAGATACGCAGTATTTT. This gives the protein CASSLARGRVSDTQYF.

The V call is TRBV6-5, the J call TRBJ2-6; TRBD1 matches 7 bases. Trimming cost V 2 bases and J 2 bases; bases outside gene matches: 0. The germline V gene has CDR1 MNHEY and CDR2 SVGAGI. CDR3 size: 15 residues. The CDR3 spells CASSYGTAGANVLTF. The CDR3, as DNA: TGTGCCAGCAGTTACGGGACAGCTGGGGCCAACGTCCTGACTTTC.

This clonotype was observed many times. CDR3 sequence (DNA): TGTGCCAGCAGTGGAACGCTCGGGACAGCTTTTCAGCCCCAGCATTTT. It yields the protein CASSGTLGTAFQPQHF. The gene calls are TRBV6-1 and TRBJ1-5; 7 bases align to TRBD1. In germline, CDR1 is MNHNS, CDR2 SASEGT. The J segment lost 6 bases and the V segment lost 4 bases, leaving 12 bases of the junction unmatched. This CDR3 region has 16 residues.

The V and J genes are TRBV6-6 and TRBJ2-7; D tentatively fits TRBD1 or TRBD2 (8 bases each). The length of the CDR3 is 16 residues. Germline CDR1 MNHNY, CDR2 SVGAGI (reference sequence). Trimming took 2 bases from V and 3 from J, leaving 17 bases between them. The CDR3, as DNA: TGTGCCAGCAGTTACACGGGGGGGACAGGAGTCTACGAGCAGTACTTC. The encoded protein is CASSYTGGTGVYEQYF.